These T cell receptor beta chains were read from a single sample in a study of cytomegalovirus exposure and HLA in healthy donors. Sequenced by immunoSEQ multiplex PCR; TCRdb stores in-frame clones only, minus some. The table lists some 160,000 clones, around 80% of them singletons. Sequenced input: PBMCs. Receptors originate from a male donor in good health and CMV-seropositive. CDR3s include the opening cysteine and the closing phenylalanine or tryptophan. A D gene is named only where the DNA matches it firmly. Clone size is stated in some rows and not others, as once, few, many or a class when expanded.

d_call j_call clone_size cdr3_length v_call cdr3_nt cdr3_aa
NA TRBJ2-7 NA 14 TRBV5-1 TGCGCCAGCAGCCTGATGTCGGAGCCCTACGAGCAGTACTTC CASSLMSEPYEQYF
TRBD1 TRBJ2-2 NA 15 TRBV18 TGTGCCAGCTCAACTCAGGGACAGTCCACCGGGGAGCTGTTTTTT CASSTQGQSTGELFF
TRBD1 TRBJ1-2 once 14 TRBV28 TGTGCCAGCAGTCCGCCTGACAGGGACTATGGCTACACCTTC CASSPPDRDYGYTF
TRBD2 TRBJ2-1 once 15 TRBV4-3 TGCGCCAGCAAAGGAACGGGAGGCTCCTTCGGGGAGCAGTTCTTC CASKGTGGSFGEQFF
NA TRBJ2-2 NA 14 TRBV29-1 TGCAGCGTTGGGGAGCCGTTGAACACCGGGGAGCTGTTTTTT CSVGEPLNTGELFF
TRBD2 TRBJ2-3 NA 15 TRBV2 TGTGCCAGCAGTGGCACTAGCGGCAGCACAGATACGCAGTATTTT CASSGTSGSTDTQYF
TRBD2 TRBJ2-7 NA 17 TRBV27 TGTGCCAGCAGTTTTCTGGGGACTAGCGGGGGTCACAACGAGCAGTACTTC CASSFLGTSGGHNEQYF
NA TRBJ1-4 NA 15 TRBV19 TGTGCCAGTAGTACGGGAGGCCAGTATAATGAAAAACTGTTTTTT CASSTGGQYNEKLFF
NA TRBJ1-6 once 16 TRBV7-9 TGTGCCAGCAGCTTAGGCGGGGGGGCGGTAAATTCACCCCTCCACTTT CASSLGGGAVNSPLHF
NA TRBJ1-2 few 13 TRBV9 TGTGCCAGCAGCGTATCCACAGGGCACGGCTACACCTTC CASSVSTGHGYTF
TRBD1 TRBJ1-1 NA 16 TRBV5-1 TGCGCCAGCAAAGGGGTTGGGGGACAGAAGAACACTGAAGCTTTCTTT CASKGVGGQKNTEAFF
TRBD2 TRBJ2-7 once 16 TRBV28 TGTGCCAGCAGCCGTACAGATGGCGGGAGAGGTTACGAGCAGTACTTC CASSRTDGGRGYEQYF
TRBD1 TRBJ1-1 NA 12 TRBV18 TGTGCCAGCTCACCGGGACAGAGAGAAGCTTTCTTT CASSPGQREAFF
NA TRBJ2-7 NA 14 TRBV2 TGTGCCAGCAGTGAATATCGGGGCTCCTACGAGCAGTACTTC CASSEYRGSYEQYF
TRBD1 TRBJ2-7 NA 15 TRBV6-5 TGTGCCAGCAGACACCGGGACAGGAGCTCCTACGAGCAGTACTTC CASRHRDRSSYEQYF
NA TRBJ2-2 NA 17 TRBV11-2 TGTGCCAGCATCCGAGGCCAGGGTCGATCTAACACCGGGGAGCTGTTTTTT CASIRGQGRSNTGELFF
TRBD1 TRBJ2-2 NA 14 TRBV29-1 TGCAGCATCTGGGACAGTCCGAACACCGGGGAGCTGTTTTTT CSIWDSPNTGELFF
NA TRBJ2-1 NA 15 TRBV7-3 TGTGCCAGCAGCCCCAACGGGGGTACATACAATGAGCAGTTCTTC CASSPNGGTYNEQFF
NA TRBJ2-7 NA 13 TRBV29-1 TGCAGCGTTGGAGAGGGGACTTACTACGAGCAGTACTTC CSVGEGTYYEQYF
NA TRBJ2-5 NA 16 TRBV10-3 TGTGCCATCAGTGAGTATCTAGGGGCGGACCAAGAGACCCAGTACTTC CAISEYLGADQETQYF
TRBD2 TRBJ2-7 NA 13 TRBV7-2 TGTGCCAGCAGCTTGAGCGGGGTCTACGAGCAGTACTTC CASSLSGVYEQYF
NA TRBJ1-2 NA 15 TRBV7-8 TGTGCCAGCAGTCTCCCAGGGGCAGGGCTGATAGGCTACACCTTC CASSLPGAGLIGYTF
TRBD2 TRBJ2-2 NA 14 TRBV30 TGTGCCTGGGCTCCGGGAGTAGCGGGGGGGGAGCTGTTTTTT CAWAPGVAGGELFF
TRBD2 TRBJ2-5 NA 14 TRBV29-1 TGCAGCGTTCCGACTAGCGGGGTGGAAGAGACCCAGTACTTC CSVPTSGVEETQYF
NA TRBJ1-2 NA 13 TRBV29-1 TGCAGCGTTCGTGGACAGTCCAACTATGGCTACACCTTC CSVRGQSNYGYTF
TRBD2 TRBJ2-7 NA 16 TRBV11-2 TGTGCCAGCAGCGTCGCTCTAGCGGGAGGTACCTACGAGCAGTACTTC CASSVALAGGTYEQYF
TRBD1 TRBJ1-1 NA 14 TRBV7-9 TGTTCCAGCAGCCACCCAACAGGGGGCAGCGGAGCTTTCTTT CSSSHPTGGSGAFF
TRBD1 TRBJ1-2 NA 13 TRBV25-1 TGTGCCAGCAGCGACAGGGGTGATTATGGCTACACCTTC CASSDRGDYGYTF
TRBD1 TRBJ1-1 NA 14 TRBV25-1 TGTGCCAGCAGTCTCACAGGGGGCGCGACTGAAGCTTTCTTT CASSLTGGATEAFF
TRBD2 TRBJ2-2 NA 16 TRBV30 TGTGCCTGGTTCCGGGACTACCACGCGAACACCGGGGAGCTGTTTTTT CAWFRDYHANTGELFF
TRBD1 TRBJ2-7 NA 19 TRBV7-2 TGTGCCAGCAGCTTAGCCCCAGGGGGAAGAATACTTACCGCCTACGAGCAGTACTTC CASSLAPGGRILTAYEQYF
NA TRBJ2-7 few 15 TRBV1 TGCACCAGCAGCTCCAAGCGAGGAGGGCTGGACGAGCAGTACTTC CTSSSKRGGLDEQYF
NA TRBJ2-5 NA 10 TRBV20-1 TGCAGTGTTCCGCAGGAGACCCAGTACTTC CSVPQETQYF
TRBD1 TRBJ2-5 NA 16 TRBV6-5 TGTGCCAGCAGTTACAGTCCGGGACAGGGGGGAGAGACCCAGTACTTC CASSYSPGQGGETQYF
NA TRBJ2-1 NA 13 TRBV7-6 TGTGCCAGCACCTCCCCGTCCTACAATGAGCAGTTCTTC CASTSPSYNEQFF
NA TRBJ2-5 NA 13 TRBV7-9 TGTGCCAGCAGCTTAGCCCCGCAAGAGACCCAGTACTTC CASSLAPQETQYF
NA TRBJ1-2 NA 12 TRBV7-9 TGTGCCAGCAGCTCACAGCCTAATGGCTACACCTTC CASSSQPNGYTF
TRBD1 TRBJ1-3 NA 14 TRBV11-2 TGTGCCAGCGACCAGACAGGGGCAGGAAACACCATATATTTT CASDQTGAGNTIYF
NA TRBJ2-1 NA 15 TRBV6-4 TGTGCCAGCAGCTCGGACACGAACTCCTACAATGAGCAGTTCTTC CASSSDTNSYNEQFF
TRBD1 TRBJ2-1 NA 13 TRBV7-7 TGTGCTAGCAGCTCGACAGGGTACAATGAGCAGTTCTTC CASSSTGYNEQFF
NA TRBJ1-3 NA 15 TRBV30 TGTGCCTGGTCATTCCGACGGAGCTCTGGAAACACCATATATTTT CAWSFRRSSGNTIYF
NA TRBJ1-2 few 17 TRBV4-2 TGTGCCAGCAGCCAATCACACCGGGTTCGAGCTAACTATGGCTACACCTTC CASSQSHRVRANYGYTF
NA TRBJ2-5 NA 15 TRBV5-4 TGTGCCAGCAGCTTGGGACGGAGGATCCAAGAGACCCAGTACTTC CASSLGRRIQETQYF
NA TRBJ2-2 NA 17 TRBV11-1 TGTGCCAGCAGCTTTCCCACAGGGATCACCCTCACCGGGGAGCTGTTTTTT CASSFPTGITLTGELFF